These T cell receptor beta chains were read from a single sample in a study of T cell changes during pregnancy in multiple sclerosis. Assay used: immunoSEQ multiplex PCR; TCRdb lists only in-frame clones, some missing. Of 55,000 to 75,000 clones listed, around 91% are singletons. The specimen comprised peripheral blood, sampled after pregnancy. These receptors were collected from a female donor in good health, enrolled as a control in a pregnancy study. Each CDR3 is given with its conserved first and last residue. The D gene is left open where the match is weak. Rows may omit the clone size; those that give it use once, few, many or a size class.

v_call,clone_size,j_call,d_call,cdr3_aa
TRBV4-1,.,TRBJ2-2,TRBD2,CASSLTPTSGNTGELFF
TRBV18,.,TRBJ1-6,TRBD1,CASSPTGYYNSPLHF
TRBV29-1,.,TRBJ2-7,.,CSVRGNYEQYF
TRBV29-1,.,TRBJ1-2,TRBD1,CSVEEDRESYGYTF
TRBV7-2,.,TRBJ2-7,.,CASSRLAWNEQYF
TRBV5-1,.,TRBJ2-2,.,CASSLEGTGRKGELFF
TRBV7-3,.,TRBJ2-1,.,CASSLTTSSYNEQFF
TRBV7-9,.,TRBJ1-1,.,CASSTRGEGTEAFF
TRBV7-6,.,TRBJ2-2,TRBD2,CASSRWTSADTGELFF
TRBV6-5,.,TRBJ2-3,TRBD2,CASSYSSGGAYTQYF
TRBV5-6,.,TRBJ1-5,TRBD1,CASSLRTGFGNQPQHF
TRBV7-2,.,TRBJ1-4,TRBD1,CASSSPGQGNEKLFF
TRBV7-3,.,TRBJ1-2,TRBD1,CASSLDQGAGGYTF
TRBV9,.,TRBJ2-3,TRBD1,CASSGQGLSDTQYF
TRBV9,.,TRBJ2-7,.,CASSEGFGYEQYF
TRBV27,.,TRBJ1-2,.,CASSLIGAALNYGYTF
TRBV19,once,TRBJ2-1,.,CASSMSGVANEQFF
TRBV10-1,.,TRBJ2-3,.,CASIKQEGLGPGTDTQYF
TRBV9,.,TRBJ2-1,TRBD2,CASSVGLAEYNEQFF
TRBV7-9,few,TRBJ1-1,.,CASSWGQAEVEAFF
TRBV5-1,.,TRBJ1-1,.,CASADSPGGRGREAFF
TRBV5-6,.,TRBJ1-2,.,CASNKVGAGYGYTF
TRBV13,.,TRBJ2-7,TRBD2,CASSEQLAGEEQYF
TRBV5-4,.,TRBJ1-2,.,CASSGPGLGDGYTF
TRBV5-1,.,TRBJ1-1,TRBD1,CASSLGQGSLMVSTEAFF
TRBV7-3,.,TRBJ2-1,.,CASSPTSSYNEQFF
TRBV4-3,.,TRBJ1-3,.,CASRRQSSGNTIYF
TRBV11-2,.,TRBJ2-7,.,CATGNSYEQYF
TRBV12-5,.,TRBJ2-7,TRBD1,CASGLGQGAYEQYF